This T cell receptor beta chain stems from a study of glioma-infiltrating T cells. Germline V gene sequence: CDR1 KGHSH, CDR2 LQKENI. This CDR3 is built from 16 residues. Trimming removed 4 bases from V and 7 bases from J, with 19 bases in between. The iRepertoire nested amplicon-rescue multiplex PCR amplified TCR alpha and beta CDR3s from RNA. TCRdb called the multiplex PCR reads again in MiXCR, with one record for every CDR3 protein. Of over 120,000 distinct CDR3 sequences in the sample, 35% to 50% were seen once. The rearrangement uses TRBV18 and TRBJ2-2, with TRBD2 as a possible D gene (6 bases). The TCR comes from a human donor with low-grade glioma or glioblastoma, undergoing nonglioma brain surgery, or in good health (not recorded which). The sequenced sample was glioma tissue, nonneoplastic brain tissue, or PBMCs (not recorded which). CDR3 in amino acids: CASSRRDSGKVGELFF. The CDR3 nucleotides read TGTGCCAGCTCACGTCGGGACTCGGGGAAGGTCGGGGAGCTGTTTTTT.